The 9 T cell receptor beta chains below all came from one sample that was sequenced in a study of shared clonotypes between healthy human individuals (dated by TCRdb to about 2020). Libraries came from the immunoSEQ multiplex PCR assay. This is the immuneACCESS table as TCRdb keeps it, with only in-frame sequences that have V and J called. A part of the clones is gone; compared with another copy, unresolved V genes explain less than half, and the rest is unexplained. This sample has about 710,000 clones in its table, and about 80% of those were observed once. The ten largest make up roughly 2% of the sample. Sequencing used memory CD4+ T cells sorted from blood. The sample's cell subset or site label, decoded: CD45RA-negative fraction. The receptor source for this set is a woman aged 25 to 39 in good health.

The chain is built from TRBV14 and TRBJ2-3; D gene unclear. Germline CDR1 reads SGHDN; CDR2 reads FVKESK. This CDR3 region has 12 residues. V was trimmed by 1 base and J by 7 bases, leaving 6 bases between them. CDR3 bases: TGTGCCAGCAGCCAAGGGCTATATACGCAGTATTTT. Protein sequence: CASSQGLYTQYF.

CDR3 protein: CAGIGQDNEKLFF. The CDR3 coding sequence is TGTGCCGGGATCGGGCAGGATAATGAAAAACTGTTTTTT. The chain employs TRBV7-9 and TRBJ1-4; D uncertain. Germline loops: CDR1 SEHNR, CDR2 FQNEAQ (reference sequence). Between the trimmed V and J ends, which lost 11 bases and 4 bases, there was a span of 14 bases. The CDR3 is 13 amino acids.

This clone was counted once. With a much larger clone just one base away, this may be a read error. This specimen includes other DNA sequences encoding the same CDR3. The chain links TRBV11-2 to TRBJ2-5, with 7 nucleotides matching TRBD1. The J call may be faulty, since TRBJ2-7 better matches the DNA end. This CDR3 region has 14 residues. The germline V gene encodes CDR1 SGHAT and CDR2 FQNNGV. CDR3 amino acids: CASSLQGDSYEQYF. CDR3 sequence (DNA): TGTGCCAGCAGCCTCCAGGGGGACTCCTACGAGCAGTACTTC.

The chain combines TRBV6-5 with TRBJ1-2, with 8 bases identical to TRBD1. The J segment lost 11 bases and the V segment lost 3 bases, leaving 11 bases of the junction unmatched. Germline CDR1 and CDR2: MNHEY and SVGAGI. This CDR3 has 14 residues. In DNA, the CDR3 is TGTGCCAGCAGTTATAATCCCGACAGGGGAAGATACACCTTC. Translating gives CASSYNPDRGRYTF.

This sequence joins TRBV19 and TRBJ2-5, with 8 positions matching TRBD1. The CDR3 loop spans 15 amino acids. V lost 3 bases and J lost 7; bases outside the gene matches: 10. CDR1 and CDR2 (germline): LNHDA, SQIVND (reference sequence). CDR3 in amino acids: CASSIFGQGSATQYF. The CDR3 coding sequence is TGTGCCAGTAGTATCTTTGGACAGGGATCCGCGACCCAGTACTTC.

The chain links TRBV6-6 to TRBJ1-5; 9 bases match TRBD1. Germline values: CDR1 MNHNY, CDR2 SVGAGI (reference sequence). This CDR3 region has 15 residues. Trimming took 6 bases from V and 7 from J; bases not matched to a gene: 10. The chain's CDR3 is CASSLGQGEGQPQHF. CDR3 coding DNA: TGTGCCAGCAGCTTGGGACAGGGAGAAGGACAGCCCCAGCATTTT.

This clone showed up just a few times. The chain is built from TRBV19 and TRBJ2-5; D remains ambiguous. TRBJ2-7 matches the DNA end more closely, so the J call is doubtful. The CDR3 runs 13 residues. Germline V gene lookup returns CDR1 LNHDA and CDR2 SQIVND (reference sequence). The CDR3 protein is CATKGQSSYEQYF. CDR3 DNA sequence: TGTGCCACCAAGGGCCAGTCCTCCTACGAGCAGTACTTC.

The J gene is TRBJ2-7, the V gene TRBV28, with TRBD1 as a possible D gene (6 bases). Germline CDR1 reads MDHEN; CDR2 reads SYDVKM. Trimming stripped 7 bases from V and 4 bases from J, with 17 bases between. This CDR3 spans 14 amino acids. The CDR3 loop reads CASTTQGSIYEQYF. The DNA for the CDR3 is TGTGCCAGCACGACACAGGGAAGTATATACGAGCAGTACTTC.

This rearrangement joins TRBV7-9 to TRBJ2-3, with 9 bases that match TRBD1. Trimming cost V 2 bases and J 5 bases; bases outside gene matches: 2. The length of the CDR3 is 14 residues. Per germline, CDR1 SEHNR and CDR2 FQNEAQ (reference sequence). CDR3 sequence (DNA): TGTGCCAGCAGCTTAACAGGGGGCGAAGATACGCAGTATTTT. It yields the protein CASSLTGGEDTQYF.